Below are 8 T cell receptor beta chains sequenced from a single sample in a study of radiotherapy plus CTLA-4 blockade in lung cancer listed by TCRdb under 2018. The library was obtained by the immunoSEQ multiplex PCR assay. In TCRdb, the immuneACCESS table is reduced to in-frame sequences with V and J assigned. These tables do not hold every clone; where another copy was compared, an unresolved V gene accounts for under half, and the others remain unexplained. Counted in this sample were 60,000 to 70,000 clones; about 85% of them appeared once. The ten top clones hold 4% of the sample. Sequenced material: peripheral blood, taken from a patient treated with radiotherapy plus ipilimumab. These receptors all come from a human donor with non-small cell lung cancer who had a partial response to radiotherapy plus ipilimumab.

Only a few counts were recorded for this clone. The chain uses TRBV5-7 and TRBJ1-1; D is ambiguous. TRBV5-7 has ORF status, its function being uncertain. The ends were cut back, 3 bases at V and 5 bases at J, with 14 bases in the middle. CDR3 size: 14 residues. The CDR3 DNA follows: TGTGCCAGCAGCTGGAAGAGGATGCGTACTGAAGCTTTCTTT. Its translation is CASSWKRMRTEAFF.

V gene TRBV18 combines with J gene TRBJ2-3, with 10 bases matching TRBD2. Per germline, CDR1 KGHSH and CDR2 LQKENI. The ends lost 6 bases at V and 6 bases at J; junction bases unmatched: 12. The CDR3 contains 16 residues. In nucleotides, the CDR3 is TGTGCCAGCTCTCGGGAACTAGCGGGGAATAGTGATACGCAGTATTTT. It yields the protein CASSRELAGNSDTQYF. The variable domain in full, completed from reference TRBV18 and TRBJ2-3, reads NAGVMQNPRHLVRRRGQEARLRCSPMKGHSHVYWYRQLPEEGLKFMVYLQKENIIDESGMPKERFSAEFPKEGPSILRIQQVVRGDSAAYFCASSRELAGNSDTQYFGPGTRLTVL.

This clone was found once. CDR3 coding DNA: TGTGCCAGTGCGGGTGGCCTACTACAAGAGACCCAGTACTTC. Encoded protein: CASAGGLLQETQYF. V gene TRBV19 combines with J gene TRBJ2-5; a weak D match, TRBD2 (5 bases). V was clipped by 8 bases and J by 2 bases, with 15 bases between them. Per germline, CDR1 LNHDA and CDR2 SQIVND (reference sequence). The CDR3 runs 14 residues. Filled out from reference TRBV19 and TRBJ2-5, the complete variable domain reads DGGITQSPKYLFRKEGQNVTLSCEQNLNHDAMYWYRQDPGQGLRLIYYSQIVNDFQKGDIAEGYSVSREKKESFPLTVTSAQKNPTAFYLCASAGGLLQETQYFGPGTRLLVL.

The chain links TRBV10-1 to TRBJ2-2, with 9 bases aligning to TRBD1. This CDR3 is built from 14 residues. Germline trimming cut 6 bases from V and 6 bases from J; bases unmatched to any gene: 5. In germline, CDR1 is WNHNN, CDR2 SYGVQD (reference sequence). CDR3 sequence (DNA): TGCGCCAGCAGGGGACAGGGAATAGCCGGGGAGCTGTTTTTT. Encoded protein: CASRGQGIAGELFF.

The rearrangement joins TRBV9 to TRBJ2-1; weak D call: TRBD2 (6 bases). Germline lookup yields CDR1 SGDLS and CDR2 YYNGEE. This CDR3 spans 17 amino acids. The V and J ends lost 6 bases and 8 bases respectively, with 27 bases between them. CDR3 amino acids: CASIAGVGTPPFYEQFF. The CDR3, as DNA: TGTGCCAGCATCGCCGGGGTGGGGACTCCACCTTTCTATGAGCAGTTCTTC.

The rearrangement joins TRBV28 to TRBJ2-7, with D maybe TRBD1 (6 bases). V dropped 6 bases and J dropped 4 bases, with 16 bases sitting between them. This CDR3 has 14 residues. Germline assignment: CDR1 MDHEN and CDR2 SYDVKM. The CDR3 bases are TGTGCCAGCAGAAGGGGGACAAGATCTTACGAGCAGTACTTC. Amino acids: CASRRGTRSYEQYF. Looking up the rest from reference TRBV28 and TRBJ2-7 gives the full variable domain: DVKVTQSSRYLVKRTGEKVFLECVQDMDHENMFWYRQDPGLGLRLIYFSYDVKMKEKGDIPEGYSVSREKKERFSLILESASTNQTSMYLCASRRGTRSYEQYFGPGTRLTVT.

This clone was counted a single time. V gene TRBV18 combines with J gene TRBJ2-7; D perhaps matches TRBD1 (5 bases). Germline V gene sequence: CDR1 KGHSH, CDR2 LQKENI. This CDR3 is built from 15 residues. V was pared by 1 base and J by 5 bases, with 15 bases between. CDR3 sequence (DNA): TGTGCCAGCTCACCACGCGGACAAGTGCTGGACGAGCAGTACTTC. Protein: CASSPRGQVLDEQYF.

This chain uses TRBV27 with TRBJ2-5; maybe TRBD1 (6 bases). The J call is in doubt because the DNA end fits TRBJ2-7 better. The germline V gene encodes CDR1 MNHEY and CDR2 SMNVEV (reference sequence). This CDR3 has 15 residues. The CDR3 coding sequence is TGTGCCAGCAGTTCCCGACAGGTCGCCTCCTACGAGCAGTACTTC. Residues: CASSSRQVASYEQYF.